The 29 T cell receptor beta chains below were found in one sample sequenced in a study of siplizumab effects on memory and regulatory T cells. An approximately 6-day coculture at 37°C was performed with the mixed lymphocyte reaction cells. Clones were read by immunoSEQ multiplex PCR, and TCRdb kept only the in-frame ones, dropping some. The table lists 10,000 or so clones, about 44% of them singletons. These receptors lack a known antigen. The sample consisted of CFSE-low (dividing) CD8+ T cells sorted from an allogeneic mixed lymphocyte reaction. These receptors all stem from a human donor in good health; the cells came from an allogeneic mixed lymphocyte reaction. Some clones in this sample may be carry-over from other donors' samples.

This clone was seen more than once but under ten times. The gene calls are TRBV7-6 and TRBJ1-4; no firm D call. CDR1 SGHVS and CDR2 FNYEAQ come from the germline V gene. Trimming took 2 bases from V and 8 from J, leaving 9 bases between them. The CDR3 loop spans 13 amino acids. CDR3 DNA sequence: TGTGCCAGCAGCTTAAAAGTAGGGGAAAAACTGTTTTTT. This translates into CASSLKVGEKLFF.

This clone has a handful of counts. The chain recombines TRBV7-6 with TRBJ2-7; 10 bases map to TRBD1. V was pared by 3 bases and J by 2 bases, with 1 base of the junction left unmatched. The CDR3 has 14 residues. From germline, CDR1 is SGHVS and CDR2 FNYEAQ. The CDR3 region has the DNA TGTGCCAGCAGCTTTGGGACAGGGGCCTACGAGCAGTACTTC. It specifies CASSFGTGAYEQYF.

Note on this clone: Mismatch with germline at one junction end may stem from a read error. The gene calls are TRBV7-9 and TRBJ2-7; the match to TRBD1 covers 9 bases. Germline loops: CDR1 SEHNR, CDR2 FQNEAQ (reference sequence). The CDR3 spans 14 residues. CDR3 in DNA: TGTGCCAGCAGCCTAGCCGGACAGGGGTACGAGCAGTACTTC. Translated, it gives CASSLAGQGYEQYF.

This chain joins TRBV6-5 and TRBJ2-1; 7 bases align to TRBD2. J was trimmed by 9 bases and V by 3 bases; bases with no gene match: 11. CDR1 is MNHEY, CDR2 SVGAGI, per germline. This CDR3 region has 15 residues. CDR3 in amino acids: CASSYQPSGTGEQFF. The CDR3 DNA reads TGTGCCAGCAGTTATCAGCCCAGCGGGACGGGTGAGCAGTTCTTC.

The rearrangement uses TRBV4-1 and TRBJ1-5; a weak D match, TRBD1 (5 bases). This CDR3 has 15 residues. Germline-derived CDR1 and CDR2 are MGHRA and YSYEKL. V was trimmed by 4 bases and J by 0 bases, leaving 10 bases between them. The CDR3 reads CASSPGQGSNQPQHF. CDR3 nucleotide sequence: TGCGCCAGCAGCCCCGGGCAGGGTAGCAATCAGCCCCAGCATTTT.

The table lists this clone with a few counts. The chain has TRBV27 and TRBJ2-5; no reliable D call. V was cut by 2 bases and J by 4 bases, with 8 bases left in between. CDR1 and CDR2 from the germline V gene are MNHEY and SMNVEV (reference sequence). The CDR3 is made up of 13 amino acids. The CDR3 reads CASSLLGRETQYF. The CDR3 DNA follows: TGTGCCAGCAGTTTACTGGGTCGAGAGACCCAGTACTTC.

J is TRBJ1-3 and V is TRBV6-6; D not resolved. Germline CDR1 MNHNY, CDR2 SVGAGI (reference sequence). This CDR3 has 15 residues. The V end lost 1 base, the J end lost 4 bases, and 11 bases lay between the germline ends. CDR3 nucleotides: TGTGCCAGCAGTTACTTGGCAGGCACAGGAAACACCATATATTTT. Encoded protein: CASSYLAGTGNTIYF.

CDR3 sequence: CASSPAGQKLFF. The CDR3 bases are TGCGCCAGCAGCCCAGCAGGTCAAAAACTGTTTTTT. The chain carries TRBV4-1 and TRBJ1-4; D is ambiguous. Looked up from germline, CDR1 is MGHRA and CDR2 is YSYEKL. This CDR3 has 12 residues. V gave up 4 bases and J gave up 9 bases, with 9 bases separating them.

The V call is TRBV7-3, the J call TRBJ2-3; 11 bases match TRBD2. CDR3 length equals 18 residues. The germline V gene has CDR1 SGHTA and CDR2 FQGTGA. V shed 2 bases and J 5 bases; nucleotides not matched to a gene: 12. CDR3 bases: TGTGCCAGCAGCTTATACCCGGTAACTAGCGGGAGTGTAGATACGCAGTATTTT. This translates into CASSLYPVTSGSVDTQYF.

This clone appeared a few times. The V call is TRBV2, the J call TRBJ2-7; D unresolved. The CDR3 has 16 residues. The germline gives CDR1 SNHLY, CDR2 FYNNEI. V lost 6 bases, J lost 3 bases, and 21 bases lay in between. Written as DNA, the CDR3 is TGTGCCAGCAGCTTTAGTGGTCCCCTCTCCCTCTACGAGCAGTACTTC. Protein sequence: CASSFSGPLSLYEQYF.

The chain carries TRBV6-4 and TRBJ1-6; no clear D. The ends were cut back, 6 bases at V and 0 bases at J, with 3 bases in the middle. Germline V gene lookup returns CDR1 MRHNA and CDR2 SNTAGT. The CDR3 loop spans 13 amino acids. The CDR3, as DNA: TGTGCCAGCAGGAGCTCCTATAATTCACCCCTCCACTTT. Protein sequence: CASRSSYNSPLHF.

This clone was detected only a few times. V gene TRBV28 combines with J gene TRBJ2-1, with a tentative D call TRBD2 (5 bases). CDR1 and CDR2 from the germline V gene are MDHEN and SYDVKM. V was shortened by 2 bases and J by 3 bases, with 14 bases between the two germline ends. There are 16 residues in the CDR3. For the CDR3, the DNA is TGTGCCAGCAGTTTAGTGCGGGTCCTACTCTACAATGAGCAGTTCTTC. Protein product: CASSLVRVLLYNEQFF.

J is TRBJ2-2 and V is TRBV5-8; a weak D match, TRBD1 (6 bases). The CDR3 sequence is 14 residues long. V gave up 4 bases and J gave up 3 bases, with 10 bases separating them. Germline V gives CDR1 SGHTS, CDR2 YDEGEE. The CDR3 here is CASSRDTYTGELFF. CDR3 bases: TGTGCCAGCAGCCGGGACACATACACCGGGGAGCTGTTTTTT.

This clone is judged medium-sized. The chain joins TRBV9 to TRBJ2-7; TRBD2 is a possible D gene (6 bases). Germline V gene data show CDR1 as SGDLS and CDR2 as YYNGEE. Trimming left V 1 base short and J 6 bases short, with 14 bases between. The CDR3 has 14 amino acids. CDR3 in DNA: TGTGCCAGCAGCGTACTTGGCGGGATCGGCGAGCAGTACTTC. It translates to CASSVLGGIGEQYF.

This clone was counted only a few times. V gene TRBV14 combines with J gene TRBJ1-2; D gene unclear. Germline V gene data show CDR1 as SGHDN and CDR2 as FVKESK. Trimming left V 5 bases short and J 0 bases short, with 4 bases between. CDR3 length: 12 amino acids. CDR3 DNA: TGTGCCAGCAGCGCCTCTAACTATGGCTACACCTTC. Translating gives CASSASNYGYTF.

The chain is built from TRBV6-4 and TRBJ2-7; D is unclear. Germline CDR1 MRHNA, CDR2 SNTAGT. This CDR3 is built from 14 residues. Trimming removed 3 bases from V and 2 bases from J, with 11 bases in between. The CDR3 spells CASSESPGPYEQYF. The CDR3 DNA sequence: TGTGCCAGCAGTGAGTCCCCGGGCCCCTACGAGCAGTACTTC.

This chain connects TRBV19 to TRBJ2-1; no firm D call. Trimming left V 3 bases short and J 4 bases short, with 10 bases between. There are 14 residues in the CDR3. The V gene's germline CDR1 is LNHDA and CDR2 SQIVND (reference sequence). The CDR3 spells CASSITSFYNEQFF. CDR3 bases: TGTGCCAGTAGTATCACCTCCTTTTACAATGAGCAGTTCTTC.

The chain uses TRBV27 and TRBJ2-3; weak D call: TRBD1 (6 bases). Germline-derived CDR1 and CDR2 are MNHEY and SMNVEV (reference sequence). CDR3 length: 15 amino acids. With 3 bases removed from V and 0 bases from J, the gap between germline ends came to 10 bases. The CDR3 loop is CASSFGTMSTDTQYF. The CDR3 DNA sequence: TGTGCCAGCAGTTTTGGGACAATGAGCACAGATACGCAGTATTTT.

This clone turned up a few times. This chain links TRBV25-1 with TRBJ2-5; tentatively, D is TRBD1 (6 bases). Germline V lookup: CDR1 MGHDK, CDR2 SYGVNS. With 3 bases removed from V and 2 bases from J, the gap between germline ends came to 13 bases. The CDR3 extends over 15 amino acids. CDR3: CASSEPDRPQETQYF. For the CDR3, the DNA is TGTGCCAGCAGTGAGCCAGACAGGCCTCAAGAGACCCAGTACTTC.

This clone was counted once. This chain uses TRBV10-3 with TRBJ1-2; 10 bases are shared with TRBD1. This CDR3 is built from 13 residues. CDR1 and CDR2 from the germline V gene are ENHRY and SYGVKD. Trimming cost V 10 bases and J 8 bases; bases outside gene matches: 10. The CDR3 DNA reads TGTGCCACCCCCGGGACAGGGGCGGGGGGCTACACCTTC. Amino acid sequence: CATPGTGAGGYTF.

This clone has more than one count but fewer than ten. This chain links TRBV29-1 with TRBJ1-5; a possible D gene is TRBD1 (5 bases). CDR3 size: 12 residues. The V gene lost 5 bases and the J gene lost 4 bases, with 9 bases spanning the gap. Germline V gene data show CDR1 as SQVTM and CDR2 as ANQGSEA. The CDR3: CSVTDSNQPQHF. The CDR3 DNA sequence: TGCAGCGTTACCGACAGTAATCAGCCCCAGCATTTT. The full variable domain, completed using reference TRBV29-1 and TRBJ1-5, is SAVISQKPSRDICQRGTSLTIQCQVDSQVTMMFWYRQQPGQSLTLIATANQGSEATYESGFVIDKFPISRPNLTFSTLTVSNMSPEDSSIYLCSVTDSNQPQHFGDGTRLSIL.

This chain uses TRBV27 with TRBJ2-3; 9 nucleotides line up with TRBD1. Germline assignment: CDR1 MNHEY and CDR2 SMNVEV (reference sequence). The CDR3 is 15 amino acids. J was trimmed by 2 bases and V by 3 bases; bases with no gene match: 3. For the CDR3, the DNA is TGTGCCAGCAGTTTCGGGACAGGGCACACAGATACGCAGTATTTT. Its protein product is CASSFGTGHTDTQYF.

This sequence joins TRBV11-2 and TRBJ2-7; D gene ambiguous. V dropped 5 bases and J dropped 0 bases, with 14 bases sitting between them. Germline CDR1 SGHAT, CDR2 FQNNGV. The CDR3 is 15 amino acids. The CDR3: CASSRGQSSSYEQYF. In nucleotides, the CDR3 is TGTGCCAGCAGCCGAGGTCAGTCAAGCTCCTACGAGCAGTACTTC.

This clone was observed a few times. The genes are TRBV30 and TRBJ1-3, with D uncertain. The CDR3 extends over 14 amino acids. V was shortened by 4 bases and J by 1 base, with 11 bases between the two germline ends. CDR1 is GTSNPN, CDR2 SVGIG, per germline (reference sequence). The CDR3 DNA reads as TGTGCCTGGATGTGGGGAGGATCTGGAAACACCATATATTTT. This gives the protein CAWMWGGSGNTIYF.

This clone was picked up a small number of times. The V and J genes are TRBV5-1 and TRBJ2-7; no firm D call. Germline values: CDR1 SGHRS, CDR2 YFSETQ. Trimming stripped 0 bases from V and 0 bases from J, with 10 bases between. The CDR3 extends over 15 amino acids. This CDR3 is CASSLDTVSSYEQYF. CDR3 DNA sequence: TGCGCCAGCAGCTTGGACACGGTGAGCTCCTACGAGCAGTACTTC. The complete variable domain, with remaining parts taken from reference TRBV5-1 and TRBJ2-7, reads KAGVTQTPRYLIKTRGQQVTLSCSPISGHRSVSWYQQTPGQGLQFLFEYFSETQRNKGNFPGRFSGRQFSNSRSEMNVSTLELGDSALYLCASSLDTVSSYEQYFGPGTRLTVT.

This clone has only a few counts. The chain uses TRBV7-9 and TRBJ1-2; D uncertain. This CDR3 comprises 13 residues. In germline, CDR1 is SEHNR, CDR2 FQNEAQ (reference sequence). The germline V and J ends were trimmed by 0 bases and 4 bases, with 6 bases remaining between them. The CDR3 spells CASSLAGTYGYTF. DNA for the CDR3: TGTGCCAGCAGCTTAGCAGGAACCTATGGCTACACCTTC.

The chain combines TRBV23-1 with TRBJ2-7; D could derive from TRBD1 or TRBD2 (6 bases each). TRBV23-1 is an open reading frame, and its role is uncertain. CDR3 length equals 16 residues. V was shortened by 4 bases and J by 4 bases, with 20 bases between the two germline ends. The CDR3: CASSLWGAPTVYEQYF. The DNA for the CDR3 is TGCGCCAGCAGTCTCTGGGGGGCCCCTACAGTGTACGAGCAGTACTTC.

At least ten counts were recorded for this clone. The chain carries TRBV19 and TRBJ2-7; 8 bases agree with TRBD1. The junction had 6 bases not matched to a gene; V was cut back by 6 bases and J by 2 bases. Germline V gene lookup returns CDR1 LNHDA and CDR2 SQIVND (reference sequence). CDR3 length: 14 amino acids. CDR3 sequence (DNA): TGTGCCAGTAGCCCGGGACAGGCGACCTACGAGCAGTACTTC. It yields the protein CASSPGQATYEQYF.

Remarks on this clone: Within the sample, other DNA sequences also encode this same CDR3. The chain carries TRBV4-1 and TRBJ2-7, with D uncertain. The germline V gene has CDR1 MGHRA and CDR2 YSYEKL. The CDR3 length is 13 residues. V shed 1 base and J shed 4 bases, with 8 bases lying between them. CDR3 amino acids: CASSQAPGYEQYF. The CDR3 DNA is TGCGCCAGCAGCCAAGCGCCAGGTTACGAGCAGTACTTC.